The 17 T cell receptor beta chains below come from one sample, sequenced in a study of shared clonotypes between healthy human individuals. Data came from immunoSEQ multiplex PCR; TCRdb stores just in-frame clones and leaves some out. Of about 2.3 million clones listed, 80% to 95% are singletons. The sample consisted of naive CD4+ T cells from PBMCs. This sample's subset: CD45RA+ positively selected. These receptors came from a man aged 18 to 30 in good health. Some clones in this sample may be carry-over from other donors' samples.

The CDR3 reads CASSLIRFF. CDR3 in DNA: TGTGCCAGCAGTCTGATCAGATTCTTC. The V call is TRBV7-2, the J call TRBJ2-1; no firm D call. The CDR3 contains 9 residues. The V end was cut by 6 bases, the J end by 16 bases, with 10 bases between. CDR1 SGHTA and CDR2 FQGNSA come from the germline V gene.

V is TRBV30 and J is TRBJ2-1; possibly TRBD1 for D (6 bases). The CDR3 sequence is 13 residues long. V shed 5 bases and J shed 3 bases, with 11 bases lying between them. CDR1 and CDR2 from the germline V gene are GTSNPN and SVGIG (reference sequence). The CDR3 nucleotides read TGTGCCTGGTCCGGGACACTCTACAATGAGCAGTTCTTC. Encoded protein: CAWSGTLYNEQFF.

For the CDR3, the DNA is TGTGCCAGCAGCTTAGAAGTAGGCAGGAATGAGCAGTTCTTC. It codes for CASSLEVGRNEQFF. The chain has TRBV11-2 and TRBJ2-1; no definite D call. The length of the CDR3 is 14 residues. Germline V gene lookup returns CDR1 SGHAT and CDR2 FQNNGV. Trimming stripped 0 bases from V and 7 bases from J, with 10 bases between.

This sequence joins TRBV11-2 and TRBJ2-7, with TRBD2 identical over 10 bases. The CDR3 has 20 amino acids. CDR1 and CDR2 from the germline V gene are SGHAT and FQNNGV. The J segment lost 2 bases and the V segment lost 0 bases, leaving 16 bases of the junction unmatched. CDR3 coding DNA: TGTGCCAGCAGCTTAGATTATACGGCTAGCGGGAGTGGGGTCCCCTACGAGCAGTACTTC. Its translation: CASSLDYTASGSGVPYEQYF.

The rearrangement joins TRBV15 to TRBJ1-2; 7 nucleotides agree with TRBD1. This CDR3 has 18 amino acids. V lost 1 base to trimming and J lost 4 bases; unmatched junction nucleotides: 15. Germline assignment: CDR1 LNHNV and CDR2 YYDKDF (reference sequence). CDR3 sequence reads: CATSRGGSSGGLRYGYTF. DNA for the CDR3: TGTGCCACCAGCAGAGGAGGGTCTTCAGGGGGGCTCCGCTATGGCTACACCTTC.

The chain is built from TRBV5-1 and TRBJ2-6, with D uncertain. CDR3 size: 15 residues. V was clipped by 0 bases and J by 4 bases, with 8 bases between them. In germline, CDR1 is SGHRS, CDR2 YFSETQ. CDR3 residues: CASSLGLTGANVLTF. DNA of the CDR3: TGCGCCAGCAGCTTGGGACTTACCGGGGCCAACGTCCTGACTTTC.

V usage is TRBV5-1 and J usage is TRBJ1-1; TRBD1 might be the D (6 bases). CDR3 size: 16 residues. Germline V gene lookup returns CDR1 SGHRS and CDR2 YFSETQ. V dropped 4 bases and J dropped 4 bases, with 20 bases sitting between them. DNA of the CDR3: TGCGCCAGCAGCCTCAATGCGGGGGCTCCCTTCACTGAAGCTTTCTTT. Residues: CASSLNAGAPFTEAFF. The variable domain in full, with the rest retrieved from reference TRBV5-1 and TRBJ1-1, is KAGVTQTPRYLIKTRGQQVTLSCSPISGHRSVSWYQQTPGQGLQFLFEYFSETQRNKGNFPGRFSGRQFSNSRSEMNVSTLELGDSALYLCASSLNAGAPFTEAFFGQGTRLTVV.

DNA of the CDR3: TGTGCCAGCAGCTCCAACTCGGATAATGGTGAAGCTTTCTTT. Protein product: CASSSNSDNGEAFF. The chain has TRBV7-3 and TRBJ1-1, with D hard to call. The ends were cut back, 4 bases at V and 7 bases at J, with 16 bases in the middle. Germline V gene data show CDR1 as SGHTA and CDR2 as FQGTGA. This CDR3 comprises 14 residues.

The V gene is TRBV7-3, the J gene TRBJ2-3; D may be TRBD1 or TRBD2 (5 bases each). Germline V lookup: CDR1 SGHTA, CDR2 FQGTGA. V was cut by 4 bases and J by 0 bases, with 20 bases left in between. The CDR3 has 18 residues. The DNA for the CDR3 is TGTGCCAGCAGCTCGGGACGACCCCCTTTCTATAGCACAGATACGCAGTATTTT. Protein product: CASSSGRPPFYSTDTQYF.

The chain uses TRBV10-2 and TRBJ2-1; D gene unclear. Trimming cost V 2 bases and J 0 bases, with 17 bases left between them. This CDR3 has 18 amino acids. Looked up from germline, CDR1 is WSHSY and CDR2 is SAAADI. The CDR3 region is CASSEARPGRFSYNEQFF. As DNA, the CDR3 is TGCGCCAGCAGTGAGGCCCGCCCGGGCCGCTTCTCCTACAATGAGCAGTTCTTC.

The CDR3 here is CAISERGGTEAFF. CDR3 in DNA: TGTGCCATCAGTGAACGGGGGGGGACTGAAGCTTTCTTT. The chain joins TRBV10-3 to TRBJ1-1; tentative D call: TRBD1 (5 bases). Germline values: CDR1 ENHRY, CDR2 SYGVKD. The CDR3 has 13 amino acids. The V end lost 3 bases, the J end lost 5 bases, and 10 bases lay between the germline ends.

This chain uses TRBV9 with TRBJ2-5; D unclear. With 4 bases removed from V and 1 base from J, the gap between germline ends came to 14 bases. The CDR3 extends over 15 amino acids. Per germline, CDR1 SGDLS and CDR2 YYNGEE. The CDR3 sequence is CASSNSPASQETQYF. The CDR3 coding sequence is TGTGCCAGCAGCAATAGCCCAGCTAGCCAAGAGACCCAGTACTTC.

The chain has TRBV2 and TRBJ2-5; possibly TRBD1 for D (6 bases). Trimming removed 5 bases at V and 4 bases at J, with 11 bases between. The germline gives CDR1 SNHLY, CDR2 FYNNEI. This CDR3 contains 13 residues. The CDR3 nucleotides read TGTGCCAGCAGTTTCGGCAGGGGAGAGACCCAGTACTTC. Translating it yields CASSFGRGETQYF. Full variable domain (outside the CDR3, taken from reference TRBV2 and TRBJ2-5): EPEVTQTPSHQVTQMGQEVILRCVPISNHLYFYWYRQILGQKVEFLVSFYNNEISEKSEIFDDQFSVERPDGSNFTLKIRSTKLEDSAMYFCASSFGRGETQYFGPGTRLLVL.

This chain joins TRBV7-2 and TRBJ2-3; TRBD2 might be the D (6 bases). V lost 5 bases to trimming and J lost 7 bases, with 10 bases between them. The CDR3 has 12 amino acids. Germline CDR1 and CDR2: SGHTA and FQGNSA. The CDR3 spells CASSPGLYTQYF. For the CDR3, the DNA is TGTGCCAGCAGCCCGGGACTTTATACGCAGTATTTT.

The CDR3 protein is CASSWGLAVRYEQYF. In nucleotides, the CDR3 is TGTGCCAGCAGCTGGGGACTAGCGGTACGCTACGAGCAGTACTTC. The chain is built from TRBV5-6 and TRBJ2-7; 11 bases are shared with TRBD2. This CDR3 region has 15 residues. Germline CDR1 and CDR2: SGHDT and YYEEEE. After removal of 3 bases from V and 3 bases from J, the junction contained 5 bases not matched to a gene.

This chain links TRBV28 with TRBJ2-7, with D perhaps assigned TRBD1 or TRBD2 (6 bases each). Between the trimmed V and J ends, which lost 6 bases and 0 bases, there was a span of 15 bases. The CDR3 runs to 15 residues. Germline CDR1 reads MDHEN; CDR2 reads SYDVKM. CDR3 loop: CASSRGGGNSYEQYF. CDR3 nucleotide sequence: TGTGCCAGCAGCCGAGGAGGGGGGAACTCCTACGAGCAGTACTTC.

The J gene is TRBJ2-5, the V gene TRBV7-9; 7 bases match TRBD1. This CDR3 has 14 residues. Trimming cost V 5 bases and J 4 bases; bases outside gene matches: 7. CDR1 is SEHNR, CDR2 FQNEAQ, per germline (reference sequence). DNA of the CDR3: TGTGCCAGCAGCCTTAGACAGGGTTTAGAGACCCAGTACTTC. Translation: CASSLRQGLETQYF. Full variable domain (outside the CDR3, taken from reference TRBV7-9 and TRBJ2-5): DTGVSQNPRHKITKRGQNVTFRCDPISEHNRLYWYRQTLGQGPEFLTYFQNEAQLEKSRLLSDRFSAERPKGSFSTLEIQRTEQGDSAMYLCASSLRQGLETQYFGPGTRLLVL.